These T cell receptor beta chains were read from a single sample in a study of blood T cell repertoires in COVID-19. TCRdb keeps only in-frame clones here, not all; method: immunoSEQ multiplex PCR. The table shows some 70,000 clones, with more than 80% occurring only once. Sequenced: peripheral blood. These receptors were obtained from a man younger than 40 with acute or convalescent COVID-19. Both conserved end residues are part of each CDR3. A D gene is named only where the DNA matches it firmly. Expanded clones are given a class, and other clones once, few, many or no size at all.

d_call	j_call	clone_size	v_call	cdr3_nt	cdr3_aa
TRBD2	TRBJ2-6	-	TRBV18	TGTGCCAGCTCACCTGGGACTAGCGGGATCCTCTCTGGGGCCAACGTCCTGACTTTC	CASSPGTSGILSGANVLTF
-	TRBJ1-5	-	TRBV2	TGTGCCAGCAGTAAAGGTGGGCGGGCGAATCAGCCCCAGCATTTT	CASSKGGRANQPQHF
TRBD1	TRBJ2-5	-	TRBV18	TGTGCCAGCTCATGGACAGGATCAAAAGAGACCCAGTACTTC	CASSWTGSKETQYF
TRBD2	TRBJ2-1	-	TRBV28	TGTGCCAGCAGTTTCCAGCGGGAGGTGAGTGAGCAGTTCTTC	CASSFQREVSEQFF
TRBD2	TRBJ2-7	-	TRBV27	TGTGCCAGCAGTTTAGTGGGAGGGGCCTACGAGCAGTACTTC	CASSLVGGAYEQYF
-	TRBJ1-3	-	TRBV4-2	TGTGCCAGCAGCCAAGAAAGTACTGCGGGAAACACCATATATTTT	CASSQESTAGNTIYF
-	TRBJ1-1	-	TRBV6-6	TGTGCCAGCAGTCTTACAGGGTTTGGTGAAGCTTTCTTT	CASSLTGFGEAFF
-	TRBJ2-7	-	TRBV2	TGTGCCAGCAGTGGGGGCAGCCTACCGCCCTACGAGCAGTACTTC	CASSGGSLPPYEQYF
TRBD1	TRBJ1-4	few	TRBV9	TGTGCCAGCAGCGTAGAGGGGACAGGGGGCGAAAAACTGTTTTTT	CASSVEGTGGEKLFF
-	TRBJ2-7	once	TRBV28	TGTGCCAGCAGTCGAGCGGGACAAATCTACGAGCAGTACTTC	CASSRAGQIYEQYF
-	TRBJ2-1	-	TRBV4-2	TGTGCCAGCAGCCAAGTACAGGGCAGCTCCTACAATGAGCAGTTCTTC	CASSQVQGSSYNEQFF
TRBD2	TRBJ2-7	-	TRBV18	TGTGCCAGCTCGGCCCGGACTAGGTTCTACGAGCAGTACTTC	CASSARTRFYEQYF
-	TRBJ1-1	-	TRBV6-5	TGTGCCAGCAGTACAGGATGGAACACTGAAGCTTTCTTT	CASSTGWNTEAFF
-	TRBJ2-7	-	TRBV29-1	TGCAGCGTTGAAGAACGGGATTACGAGCAGTACTTC	CSVEERDYEQYF
TRBD1	TRBJ1-1	once	TRBV28	TGTGCCAGCACCCCGGCCGGGACAGGGAATGAAGCTTTCTTT	CASTPAGTGNEAFF
-	TRBJ2-7	-	TRBV6-2/TRBV6-3	TGTGCCAGCAGCCCCCTCTACGAGCAGTACTTC	CASSPLYEQYF
TRBD2	TRBJ2-1	-	TRBV6-5	TGTGCCAGCAGCCTAGCGGGGTCCAATGAGCAGTTCTTC	CASSLAGSNEQFF
-	TRBJ1-2	-	TRBV3-1/TRBV3-2	TGTGCCAGCAGCCAAGGGGGGCGTCGGGGCTACACCTTC	CASSQGGRRGYTF
-	TRBJ2-7	-	TRBV12-3/TRBV12-4	TGTGCCAGCAGTACAGGTTCCTACGAGCAGTACTTC	CASSTGSYEQYF
-	TRBJ2-1	-	TRBV6-1	TGTGCCAGCAGTGCCTTGTTTGGGACATCCTACAATGAGCAGTTCTTC	CASSALFGTSYNEQFF
-	TRBJ2-1	-	TRBV30	TGTGCCTGGAGTAACATGGGGCGTACCTACAATGAGCAGTTCTTC	CAWSNMGRTYNEQFF
-	TRBJ2-3	-	TRBV12-3/TRBV12-4	TGTGCCAGCAGGTACGGGAGCACAGATACGCAGTATTTT	CASRYGSTDTQYF
TRBD2	TRBJ2-1	-	TRBV27	TGTGCCAGCAGCCCGAGGGTAGCGGGGAACAATGAGCAGTTCTTC	CASSPRVAGNNEQFF
-	TRBJ2-7	-	TRBV2	TGTGCCAGCAGTGAAGAACAGGTGAGCGAGCAGTACTTC	CASSEEQVSEQYF